These 21 T cell receptor beta chains share one sample of origin, sequenced in a study of cytomegalovirus exposure and HLA in healthy donors. PCR amplification relied on 60 Vbeta primers (plus 13 Jbeta primers). The repertoire was sequenced with immunoSEQ multiplex PCR; TCRdb's copy has only in-frame clones and lacks some. The sample gives some 120,000 clones, around 74% of which show up once; nearly 6% is in the top ten. Sequencing input: PBMCs. These receptors were taken from a woman between 45 and 65 years old in good health and CMV-seropositive.

J is TRBJ2-5 and V is TRBV5-1; perhaps TRBD1 as D (6 bases). CDR1 is SGHRS, CDR2 YFSETQ, per germline. The CDR3 has 17 amino acids. Trimming took off 0 bases at V and 2 bases at J, with 17 bases between the two ends. The CDR3 DNA is TGCGCCAGCAGCTTGGGAGGACAGTTCACTATTCAAGAGACCCAGTACTTC. Its translation is CASSLGGQFTIQETQYF.

The chain couples TRBV14 to TRBJ2-5; the match to TRBD1 covers 8 bases. Per the germline V gene, CDR1 is SGHDN and CDR2 is FVKESK. The CDR3 consists of 12 residues. The ends lost 6 bases at V and 3 bases at J; junction bases unmatched: 0. The chain's CDR3 is CASRDREETQYF. DNA for the CDR3: TGTGCCAGCAGGGACAGGGAAGAGACCCAGTACTTC.

The V gene is TRBV7-9, the J gene TRBJ2-2; the D gene is possibly TRBD2 (6 bases). CDR1 and CDR2 from the germline V gene are SEHNR and FQNEAQ (reference sequence). This CDR3 spans 14 amino acids. V was pared by 7 bases and J by 4 bases, with 13 bases between. CDR3 bases: TGTGCCAGCAAGACGGGGGTTATCACCGGGGAGCTGTTTTTT. Amino acids: CASKTGVITGELFF.

The V and J genes are TRBV5-8 and TRBJ1-3; a possible D gene is TRBD1 (6 bases). The CDR3 is 16 amino acids. Germline CDR1 is SGHTS and CDR2 is YDEGEE. Trimming left V 2 bases short and J 2 bases short, with 14 bases between. The CDR3 DNA is TGTGCCAGCAGCTTCACGAGGGGGAGTACTGGAAACACCATATATTTT. The encoded protein is CASSFTRGSTGNTIYF.

This chain uses TRBV19 with TRBJ2-5; D perhaps matches TRBD1 (6 bases). Germline V gives CDR1 LNHDA, CDR2 SQIVND (reference sequence). The V gene lost 1 base and the J gene lost 5 bases, with 14 bases spanning the gap. The CDR3 sequence is 15 residues long. CDR3 sequence: CASSIGGRQGETQYF. CDR3 DNA: TGTGCCAGTAGTATAGGGGGCAGGCAGGGGGAGACCCAGTACTTC.

The rearrangement links TRBV21-1 to TRBJ2-7; the table's D call of TRBD1 was not tested on the DNA. TRBV21-1 is noted as a pseudogene. The CDR3 loop spans 14 amino acids. This chain's CDR3 is CASSKGADNYEQYF. CDR3 DNA sequence: TGTGCCAGCAGCAAAGGGGCGGACAACTACGAGCAGTACTTC.

This clone has a handful of counts. V and J are TRBV11-3 and TRBJ1-6; D is perhaps TRBD1 (6 bases). The CDR3 is made up of 14 amino acids. V was clipped by 5 bases and J by 16 bases, with 21 bases between them. Per the germline V gene, CDR1 is SGHNT and CDR2 is YENEEA. CDR3 amino acids: CASSPDWDTSGLHF. CDR3 in DNA: TGTGCCAGCAGCCCAGACTGGGACACTTCTGGGCTCCACTTT.

This clone was seen at least ten times. The chain has TRBV6-1 and TRBJ1-5; possible D gene TRBD1, 5 bases. Germline V gene lookup returns CDR1 MNHNS and CDR2 SASEGT. This CDR3 has 14 amino acids. V was pared by 5 bases and J by 9 bases, with 17 bases between. This CDR3 reads CASSQGSHPWPQHF. The CDR3 DNA is TGTGCCAGCAGTCAGGGCTCCCACCCGTGGCCCCAGCATTTT.

Only a few counts were recorded for this clone. The chain links TRBV29-1 to TRBJ1-5; 7 nucleotides align to TRBD1. The V gene end was trimmed by 6 bases and the J gene end by 11 bases; junction bases not matched to a gene: 10. Germline CDR1 is SQVTM and CDR2 is ANQGSEA. There are 12 residues in the CDR3. The CDR3 DNA sequence: TGCAGCGTAAGGGACAGCCGAGCGGCCCAGCATTTT. It is translated as CSVRDSRAAQHF.

The CDR3 sequence is CASGTGGSYGYTF. The CDR3 nucleotides read TGTGCCAGCGGGACAGGGGGAAGCTATGGCTACACCTTC. V and J are TRBV2 and TRBJ1-2, with 11 nucleotides matching TRBD1. The CDR3 has 13 residues. Germline lookup yields CDR1 SNHLY and CDR2 FYNNEI. The V segment lost 8 bases and the J segment 4 bases; nucleotides outside the gene matches: 3.

J is TRBJ2-7 and V is TRBV6-5, with unresolved D. Trimming took 2 bases from V and 0 from J, leaving 5 bases between them. The CDR3 consists of 13 residues. Germline V gene data show CDR1 as MNHEY and CDR2 as SVGAGI. The CDR3 reads CASSYTSSYEQYF. The CDR3 DNA sequence: TGTGCCAGCAGTTACACCAGCTCCTACGAGCAGTACTTC.

V gene TRBV30 combines with J gene TRBJ1-3; D remains ambiguous. Trimming left V 2 bases short and J 4 bases short, with 12 bases between. This CDR3 region has 14 residues. Germline CDR1 GTSNPN, CDR2 SVGIG (reference sequence). CDR3 bases: TGTGCCTGGAGTTCTGGCCAGGCGGGAAACACCATATATTTT. It codes for CAWSSGQAGNTIYF. The whole variable domain, remainder taken from reference TRBV30 and TRBJ1-3, is SQTIHQWPATLVQPVGSPLSLECTVEGTSNPNLYWYRQAAGRGLQLLFYSVGIGQISSEVPQNLSASRPQDRQFILSSKKLLLSDSGFYLCAWSSGQAGNTIYFGEGSWLTVV.

The chain couples TRBV5-1 to TRBJ2-2; D perhaps matches TRBD1 (5 bases). Trimming shortened V by 5 bases and J by 0 bases, and 20 bases separated the two germline ends. Per germline, CDR1 SGHRS and CDR2 YFSETQ. CDR3 length: 18 amino acids. The CDR3 coding sequence is TGCGCCAGCAGAGACCCTAGGGGTACTAATTCGAACACCGGGGAGCTGTTTTTT. Translating gives CASRDPRGTNSNTGELFF.

The V call is TRBV7-2, the J call TRBJ2-7; 13 nucleotides match TRBD2. J gave up 3 bases and V 5 bases, and 7 bases lay outside the gene matches. There are 16 residues in the CDR3. Germline CDR1 is SGHTA and CDR2 is FQGNSA. The CDR3 bases are TGTGCCAGCAGCACCCAACTAGCGGGGGGGCGCTACGAGCAGTACTTC. Translated, it gives CASSTQLAGGRYEQYF. Together with reference TRBV7-2 and TRBJ2-7, the CDR3 gives the full variable domain: GAGVSQSPSNKVTEKGKDVELRCDPISGHTALYWYRQSLGQGLEFLIYFQGNSAPDKSGLPSDRFSAERTGGSVSTLTIQRTQQEDSAVYLCASSTQLAGGRYEQYFGPGTRLTVT.

This clone appeared a single time. The chain combines TRBV6-6 with TRBJ1-2; D may be TRBD1 (6 bases). Trimming pared 5 bases from V and 5 bases from J, leaving 15 bases between. CDR3 length equals 14 residues. Germline V gives CDR1 MNHNY, CDR2 SVGAGI (reference sequence). In nucleotides, the CDR3 is TGTGCCAGCAGTGGAACACAGGGAAAATATGGCTACACCTTC. Protein: CASSGTQGKYGYTF.

This chain connects TRBV7-9 to TRBJ2-7; 9 nucleotides align to TRBD1. Trimming removed 8 bases from V and 2 bases from J; junction bases left unmatched: 4. The CDR3 has 13 amino acids. Germline V gene lookup returns CDR1 SEHNR and CDR2 FQNEAQ (reference sequence). The CDR3 spells CASLGQGTYEQYF. CDR3 nucleotide sequence: TGTGCCAGCCTGGGACAGGGCACCTACGAGCAGTACTTC.

This clone turned up a few times. This chain joins TRBV7-9 and TRBJ2-5, with 7 nucleotides matching TRBD2. Germline assignment: CDR1 SEHNR and CDR2 FQNEAQ (reference sequence). The V segment lost 5 bases and the J segment 2 bases; nucleotides outside the gene matches: 11. The CDR3 contains 16 residues. Written as DNA, the CDR3 is TGTGCCAGCAGCATCAGATGGAGCGGGGCACAAGAGACCCAGTACTTC. Its translation: CASSIRWSGAQETQYF. Together with reference TRBV7-9 and TRBJ2-5, the CDR3 gives the full variable domain: DTGVSQNPRHKITKRGQNVTFRCDPISEHNRLYWYRQTLGQGPEFLTYFQNEAQLEKSRLLSDRFSAERPKGSFSTLEIQRTEQGDSAMYLCASSIRWSGAQETQYFGPGTRLLVL.

To note about this clone: One junction end does not reproduce the germline sequence, and a read error may be involved. The chain links TRBV7-9 to TRBJ2-1; 7 nucleotides agree with TRBD1. The CDR3 runs to 16 residues. The germline V gene has CDR1 SEHNR and CDR2 FQNEAQ (reference sequence). This CDR3 is CARSFSTGSGYNEQFF. CDR3 in DNA: TGTGCCCGCAGCTTTTCGACAGGGTCGGGTTACAATGAGCAGTTCTTC.

This chain connects TRBV30 to TRBJ1-2, with 9 nucleotides matching TRBD1. The CDR3 has 14 amino acids. Germline V gene lookup returns CDR1 GTSNPN and CDR2 SVGIG (reference sequence). V shed 4 bases, J shed 2 bases, and the junction held 5 bases outside the gene matches. In DNA, the CDR3 is TGTGCCTGGAACCGGGACAGGGAGAACTATGGCTACACCTTC. This gives the protein CAWNRDRENYGYTF.

This clone was detected only a few times. An end of the junction differs from the germline gene, which may be a read error. This rearrangement joins TRBV25-1 to TRBJ1-2, with TRBD1 identical over 8 bases. Germline V gives CDR1 MGHDK, CDR2 SYGVNS. This CDR3 is built from 14 residues. CDR3 amino acids: CASSTGGRDYGYPF. CDR3 sequence (DNA): TGTGCCAGCTCAACAGGGGGGAGAGACTATGGCTACCCCTTC.

The chain recombines TRBV9 with TRBJ2-2; D is uncertain. The CDR3 runs 14 residues. Germline CDR1 SGDLS, CDR2 YYNGEE. V was pared by 4 bases and J by 0 bases, with 7 bases between. In DNA, the CDR3 is TGTGCCAGCAGCAACTCCCCGAACACCGGGGAGCTGTTTTTT. Its translation is CASSNSPNTGELFF.